Reported below is one T cell receptor (beta chain). The antigen this receptor binds is unknown. No much larger clone is present one base from it, and per-base qualities are unavailable. The sample is drawn from a study of regulatory T cells in long-lasting Graves disease (TCRdb year 2021). Context from the whole study: Persistent Graves' disease was defined as persistently positive TSH receptor autoantibodies together with antithyroid drug treatment for over 5 years. This study used TCR sequencing and RNA sequencing of peripheral blood to compare persistent Graves' disease patients against newly diagnosed Graves' disease patients. The study was conducted in China and was registered as a clinical trial. A total of around 33 samples underwent TCR sequencing, from around 13 patients with persistent Graves' disease and approximately 20 patients with newly diagnosed Graves' disease. In the clinical cohort, patients with persistent Graves' disease had used antithyroid drugs for an average of around ten years.

The time point label for this specimen denotes: persistent/refractory GD, antithyroid drugs over 5 years with positive TRAb. For both TCR sequencing and RNA sequencing, RNA was extracted from PBMCs in TRIzol. The diagnosis of Graves' disease was made according to American Thyroid Association guidelines. Patients were recruited from an endocrinology department in Xi'an, China. Each patient gave about 10 milliliters of peripheral blood, collected in an EDTA anticoagulant tube. Ficoll Paque Plus density gradient separation was used to isolate PBMCs, and no further T cell sorting was done. An Agilent 2100 Bioanalyzer and agarose gel were used to assess RNA quality, and a NanoDrop 2000 was used to measure RNA concentration. Findings and caveats that apply to the study as a whole: Peripheral blood alone was examined, since thyroid tissue, which constituted the primary lesion, could not be accessed. The small sample size was acknowledged by the authors as a limitation that may reduce accuracy. Lower TCR Shannon entropy and fewer highly expanded clones were observed in persistent Graves' disease patients than in newly diagnosed patients, which suggested clonal expansion. Sequencing and analysis were restricted to the TCR beta chain. Persistent patients shared more public clonotypes among themselves (around 3,000) than newly diagnosed patients did (roughly 910).

The library was made by multiplex PCR. For sequencing, an Illumina HiSeq 4000 was employed. iRepertoire HTBI primers and Arm-PCR amplification of CDR3 regions were used to construct TCR beta libraries. Gel purification was performed on PCR products prior to sequencing. On the authors' methods: Gene usage analysis of CDR3 amino acid clonotypes used the approximately 62 TRBV and 12 to 15 TRBJ segments found across samples. COPE and FqMerger were used to merge the filtered high-quality paired reads into contigs. BLAST was used to align contigs to IMGT TRBV, TRBD and TRBJ reference genes, and CDR3 was defined according to IMGT. Highly expanded clones were defined as clonotypes with a frequency above 0.1%. Repertoire diversity was measured by Shannon entropy, and V-J evenness by the Gini coefficient. A clonotype found in more than one individual was treated as public. The raw public reads went through TCRdb reprocessing: fastp at Q25, MiXCR clone calling, in-frame beta chains kept. Rows matching on CDR3 protein sequence are summarized as one entry with the most common DNA and genes. The V and J calls, along with clone size, are taken from TCRdb and not from the paper's own processing. This sample comprises about 290,000 distinct CDR3 sequences, roughly 21% of them detected only once. The ten top clones hold more than 50% of the sample.

Material: peripheral blood mononuclear cells (PBMCs), obtained when the disease was refractory, from a patient treated with antithyroid drugs. The origin of this receptor is a female donor with Graves disease.

The DNA sequence follows: TGTGCCAGCAGCTTGGGACTAGCCGGGGAGCTGTTTTTT. Its protein is CASSLGLAGELFF. Rearrangement joined TRBV7-6 to TRBJ2-2; TRBD2 fits 8 bases in the junction. Clipping removes 3 bases from V and 6 bases from J, with 0 as the unmatched junction base count. Reading the germline V gene gives CDR1 SGHVS and CDR2 FNYEAQ. The CDR3 sequence holds 13 residues, the cysteine and phenylalanine included. Solely the CDR3 DNA is kept, with 39 bases framed from the first base.